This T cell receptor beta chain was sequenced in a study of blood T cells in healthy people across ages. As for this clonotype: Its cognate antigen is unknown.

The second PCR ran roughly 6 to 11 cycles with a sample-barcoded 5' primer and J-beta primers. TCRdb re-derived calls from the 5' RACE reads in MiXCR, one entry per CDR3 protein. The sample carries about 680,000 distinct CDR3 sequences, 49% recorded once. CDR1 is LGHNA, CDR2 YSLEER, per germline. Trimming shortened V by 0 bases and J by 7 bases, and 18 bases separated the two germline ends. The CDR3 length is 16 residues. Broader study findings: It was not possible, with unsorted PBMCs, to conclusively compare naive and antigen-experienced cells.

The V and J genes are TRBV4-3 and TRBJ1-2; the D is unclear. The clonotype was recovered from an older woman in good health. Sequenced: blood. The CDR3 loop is CASSQDRDERSCGYTF. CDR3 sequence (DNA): TGCGCCAGCAGCCAAGATCGAGACGAAAGGTCTTGTGGCTACACCTTC.